The entry below describes one T cell receptor beta chain. Its target is unknown. This sample is drawn from a study of T cell responses to AZD1222 COVID-19 vaccine. General study results and limits: Without day 14 samples, only post-peak T cell repertoires were studied. Vaccine-related CD4 TCRs covered spike, predominating at 160-218 and 743-854.

Clones were read by immunoSEQ multiplex PCR, and TCRdb kept only the in-frame ones, dropping some. This table has roughly 120,000 clones, approximately 85% appearing once. Germline V gives CDR1 PRHDT, CDR2 FYEKMQ (reference sequence). Trimming removed 5 bases at V and 5 bases at J, with 14 bases between. The CDR3 extends over 14 amino acids. The chain joins TRBV13 to TRBJ2-3, with a weak D call TRBD1 (8 bases). The source of this sequence is an adult in good health. Sample: peripheral blood, taken on day 0 of MenACWY control vaccination. The CDR3 nucleotides are TGTGCCAGCAGCCGAACAGGGGGGGGAGATACGCAGTATTTT. This encodes CASSRTGGGDTQYF.